The rows below give T cell receptor beta chains drawn from one sample of a study of T cells in narcolepsy. This table comes from immunoSEQ multiplex PCR, and its TCRdb copy is limited to in-frame clones, with some not included. Of about 40,000 clones in the sample, around 85% were seen once. The sample consisted of CD45RA- memory CD4+ T cells from PBMCs. These receptors were obtained from a human donor with narcolepsy. The CDR3 runs from the conserved cysteine through the conserved F or W. Each record gives: CDR3 length, D gene, J gene, clone size, V gene, CDR3 DNA, CDR3 protein. The D gene is left open where the match is weak. The size field is filled for only some rows; it gives once, few, many or a size class.

cdr3_length: 16
d_call: TRBD1
j_call: TRBJ2-5
clone_size: once
v_call: TRBV2
cdr3_nt: TGTGCCAGCAGTGATTGGTACAGGGGTGGAACCTACGGCCAGTACTTC
cdr3_aa: CASSDWYRGGTYGQYF

cdr3_length: 14
d_call: NA
j_call: TRBJ2-3
clone_size: few
v_call: TRBV29-1
cdr3_nt: TGCAGCGTTCCCGCCGGGACGCACACAGATACGCAGTATTTT
cdr3_aa: CSVPAGTHTDTQYF

cdr3_length: 16
d_call: TRBD1
j_call: TRBJ2-3
clone_size: NA
v_call: TRBV4-3
cdr3_nt: TGCGCCAGCAGCCAAGCCTCAGGGGGAAGCACAGATACGCAGTATTTT
cdr3_aa: CASSQASGGSTDTQYF

cdr3_length: 15
d_call: TRBD1
j_call: TRBJ1-5
clone_size: NA
v_call: TRBV7-2
cdr3_nt: TGTGCCAGCAGCGTACAGGGGTATAGCAATCAGCCCCAGCATTTT
cdr3_aa: CASSVQGYSNQPQHF

cdr3_length: 13
d_call: NA
j_call: TRBJ2-3
clone_size: NA
v_call: TRBV27
cdr3_nt: TGTGCCAGCAGTTTTGCGAGCACAGATACGCAGTATTTT
cdr3_aa: CASSFASTDTQYF

cdr3_length: 15
d_call: NA
j_call: TRBJ1-1
clone_size: NA
v_call: TRBV5-4
cdr3_nt: TGTGCCAGCAGCTCCAATCGGGGGCATGGCACTGAAGCTTTCTTT
cdr3_aa: CASSSNRGHGTEAFF

cdr3_length: 15
d_call: NA
j_call: TRBJ2-2
clone_size: once
v_call: TRBV15
cdr3_nt: TGTGCCACCAGCAGAGATCTCGGGATCCCCGGGGAGCTGTTTTTT
cdr3_aa: CATSRDLGIPGELFF

cdr3_length: 15
d_call: NA
j_call: TRBJ1-3
clone_size: few
v_call: TRBV19
cdr3_nt: TGTGCCAGTAGTATTCCAGGGGTGCCTGGAAACACCATATATTTT
cdr3_aa: CASSIPGVPGNTIYF

cdr3_length: 13
d_call: NA
j_call: TRBJ2-7
clone_size: NA
v_call: TRBV7-9
cdr3_nt: TGTGCCAGCAGCCAGACACGAACAGGCGAGCAGTACTTC
cdr3_aa: CASSQTRTGEQYF

cdr3_length: 15
d_call: NA
j_call: TRBJ1-5
clone_size: once
v_call: TRBV2
cdr3_nt: TGTGCCAGCAGGATTGGGGACACCCCCAATCAGCCCCAGCATTTT
cdr3_aa: CASRIGDTPNQPQHF

cdr3_length: 15
d_call: NA
j_call: TRBJ2-2
clone_size: once
v_call: TRBV5-1
cdr3_nt: TGCGCCAGCAGCCCCTACTACGGAGACACCGGGGAGCTGTTTTTT
cdr3_aa: CASSPYYGDTGELFF

cdr3_length: 13
d_call: NA
j_call: TRBJ2-5
clone_size: NA
v_call: TRBV6-6
cdr3_nt: TGTGCCAGCAGTTACCTGGACCAAGAGACCCAGTACTTC
cdr3_aa: CASSYLDQETQYF

cdr3_length: 12
d_call: NA
j_call: TRBJ1-1
clone_size: NA
v_call: TRBV10-3
cdr3_nt: TGTGCCATCAGTGAGACGACGGAAGAAGCTTTCTTT
cdr3_aa: CAISETTEEAFF

cdr3_length: 16
d_call: NA
j_call: TRBJ1-2
clone_size: NA
v_call: TRBV11-3
cdr3_nt: TGTGCCAGCAGCTCCCGGGACCCCGGCAGAGACTATGGCTACACCTTC
cdr3_aa: CASSSRDPGRDYGYTF

cdr3_length: 12
d_call: NA
j_call: TRBJ2-2
clone_size: NA
v_call: TRBV6-5
cdr3_nt: TGTGCCAGCAGTTACGGAGGAGGGGAGCTGTTTTTT
cdr3_aa: CASSYGGGELFF

cdr3_length: 13
d_call: NA
j_call: TRBJ2-5
clone_size: NA
v_call: TRBV2
cdr3_nt: TGTGCCAGCAGTTGGACAAGGCAAGAGACCCAGTACTTC
cdr3_aa: CASSWTRQETQYF

cdr3_length: 16
d_call: NA
j_call: TRBJ2-3
clone_size: NA
v_call: TRBV9
cdr3_nt: TGTGCCAGCAGCGTAGCCTCGGGTCTGGGTACAGATACGCAGTATTTT
cdr3_aa: CASSVASGLGTDTQYF